Here is one T cell receptor (beta chain) with its context. The data stem from a study of cytomegalovirus exposure and HLA in healthy donors. The V gene lost 5 bases and the J gene lost 0 bases, with 13 bases spanning the gap. The germline gives CDR1 SGHAT, CDR2 FQDESV (reference sequence). The CDR3 has 15 residues. Vbeta (60) and Jbeta (13) primers were used in the PCR. Sequencing was performed with immunoSEQ multiplex PCR; in TCRdb, only in-frame clones are kept and a portion is missing. Found here are around 120,000 clones, 80% to 85% of them singletons; the top ten hold 3.9%. The sample was PBMCs. J is TRBJ1-1 and V is TRBV11-1; D gene uncertain. The clonotype was recovered from a woman aged 25 to 45 in good health and CMV-seronegative. The CDR3 DNA is TGTGCCAGCAGCCCATCCCTCAGGATGAACACTGAAGCTTTCTTT. It codes for CASSPSLRMNTEAFF.